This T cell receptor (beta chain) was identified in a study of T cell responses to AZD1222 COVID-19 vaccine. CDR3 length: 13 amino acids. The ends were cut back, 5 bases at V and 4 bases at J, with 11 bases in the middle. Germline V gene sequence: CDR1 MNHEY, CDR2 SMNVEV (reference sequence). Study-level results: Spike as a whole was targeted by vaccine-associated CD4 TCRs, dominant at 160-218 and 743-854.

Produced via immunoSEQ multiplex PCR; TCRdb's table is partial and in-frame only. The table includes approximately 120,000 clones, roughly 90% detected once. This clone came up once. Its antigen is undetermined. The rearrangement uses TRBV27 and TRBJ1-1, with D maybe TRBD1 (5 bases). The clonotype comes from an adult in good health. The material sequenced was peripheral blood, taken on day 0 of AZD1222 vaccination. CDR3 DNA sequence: TGTGCCAGCAGTGAGGGGTTGCGCACTGAAGCTTTCTTT. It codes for CASSEGLRTEAFF.